This T cell receptor beta chain was found in a study of blood T cell repertoires in COVID-19 (dated by TCRdb to the early 2020s). Looking at the study overall: Samples from collaborators originated in the United States, Italy and Spain and spanned both the acute and convalescent phases of COVID-19. The prospective study material was composed of cDNA or gDNA derived from T cells, B-cell-depleted T cells, or PBMCs. Subjects who had been exposed to COVID-19, were actively infected with it, or had recovered from it provided the deeply sampled blood TCRbeta repertoires that made up the dataset. The repertoires were released in a freely available public database intended as a resource for research on the immune response to SARS-CoV-2. Samples came from the ongoing ImmuneRACE study (first 160 participants) plus 1,254 subjects from 6 global collaborators. A de-identified subject ID, COVID-19 status, age in years and sex were almost always included in the sample metadata. Where available, HLA class I and class II types were obtained from metadata supplied by the sample provider rather than from assay-based typing.

Collaborating institutions collected whole blood in K2EDTA tubes following their own protocols. For TCRbeta analysis, collaborators shipped samples as frozen whole blood, isolated PBMCs, or DNA extracted from either of those sample types. Trimmed from V: 1 base; trimmed from J: 2 bases; junction bases lacking a gene match: 12. Taken from cysteine to phenylalanine, the CDR3 has 20 residues. Only the CDR3 region is kept as DNA, spanning 60 bases read in frame from base 1. CDR1 and CDR2 are drawn from the germline V gene: SGHTA, FQGTGA. The paper's findings and limits, for the study overall: Clinical and demographic metadata were provided uncurated, with the amount varying by source and participant.

On this clone: It lacks a known antigen. The sample holds no much larger clone one base away, and base qualities are not on file.

TCRbeta CDR3 regions were amplified from genomic DNA by means of the immunoSEQ Assay, a bias-controlled multiplex PCR. The paper's data handling went like this. Nucleated cell counts per sample were estimated from amplification of reference gene primers within the assay. Sequence reads were collapsed and filtered to measure the absolute abundance of every unique TCRbeta CDR3 rearrangement. For each sample, productive Simpson clonality was calculated as the square root of Simpson's diversity index across productive rearrangements. In TCRdb, the immuneACCESS table is reduced to in-frame sequences with V and J assigned. These tables do not hold every clone; where another copy was compared, an unresolved V gene accounts for under half, and the others remain unexplained. From that table come the V and J calls and clone size; the DNA was used to work out D and trimming. The sample yields 110,000 to 150,000 clones; around 87% were counted once. The ten largest clones add up to around 3.3% of the sample.

This TCR came from a woman aged 55-70 years with active COVID-19. The sample taken for sequencing was peripheral blood. The sequence links TRBV7-3 to TRBJ2-3; TRBD2 fits 13 bases in the junction. In nucleotide form, the sequence is TGTGCCAGCAGCTTAAATCGACTAGCGGGAGGTGTGGGGCACACAGATACGCAGTATTTT. This encodes CASSLNRLAGGVGHTDTQYF.